Presented here are 24 T cell receptor beta chains from one specimen sequenced in a study of cytomegalovirus exposure and HLA in healthy donors. PCR primers comprised 60 Vbeta and 13 Jbeta primers. Profiling relied on immunoSEQ multiplex PCR, and the TCRdb table lists in-frame clones only, not all of them. The sample consists of about 98,000 clones, around 67% of them appearing once. Sequencing input: PBMCs. Receptors originate from a man aged 45-65 years in good health and CMV-seronegative.

This clone was observed a few times. DNA of the CDR3: TGTGCCAGCAGGGGGAGGGCCCTTGATGATGAAAAACTGTTTTTT. It specifies CASRGRALDDEKLFF. The V call is TRBV6-6, the J call TRBJ1-4; no reliable D call. From germline, CDR1 is MNHNY and CDR2 SVGAGI (reference sequence). V was clipped by 6 bases and J by 6 bases, with 17 bases between them. CDR3 length: 15 residues.

V is TRBV6-1 and J is TRBJ1-2; possibly TRBD1 for D (6 bases). Trimming left V 6 bases short and J 2 bases short, with 16 bases between. The CDR3 extends over 15 amino acids. Germline V gene data show CDR1 as MNHNS and CDR2 as SASEGT. CDR3 sequence: CASSQTTGTNYGYTF. The CDR3 bases are TGTGCCAGCAGCCAAACCACAGGGACCAACTATGGCTACACCTTC.

The rearrangement uses TRBV5-1 and TRBJ2-3, with D uncertain. In germline, CDR1 is SGHRS, CDR2 YFSETQ. The length of the CDR3 is 13 residues. V lost 0 bases to trimming and J lost 4 bases, with 6 bases between them. The CDR3 nucleotides read TGCGCCAGCAGCTTGGGGAGTTCAGATACGCAGTATTTT. Translated: CASSLGSSDTQYF.

The chain recombines TRBV9 with TRBJ2-1; 9 bases fit TRBD2. The CDR3 contains 16 residues. V shed 4 bases and J 7 bases; nucleotides not matched to a gene: 12. Germline values: CDR1 SGDLS, CDR2 YYNGEE. The CDR3 loop is CASSTIAGAGKNEQFF. The CDR3 DNA reads TGTGCCAGCAGCACAATAGCGGGGGCCGGTAAGAATGAGCAGTTCTTC.

The genes are TRBV10-3 and TRBJ2-3; 7 bases fit TRBD2. There are 14 residues in the CDR3. Germline trimming cut 10 bases from V and 2 bases from J; bases unmatched to any gene: 9. The germline V gene encodes CDR1 ENHRY and CDR2 SYGVKD. CDR3 in amino acids: CATRLAGFTDTQYF. CDR3 in DNA: TGTGCCACTAGACTAGCAGGATTCACAGATACGCAGTATTTT.

The V and J genes are TRBV9 and TRBJ2-2; the D gene is possibly TRBD2 (7 bases). The CDR3 runs to 13 residues. The germline V gene has CDR1 SGDLS and CDR2 YYNGEE. The V end was cut by 6 bases, the J end by 6 bases, with 12 bases between. In DNA, the CDR3 is TGTGCCAGCACCCGCGGGGGCTCCGGGGAGCTGTTTTTT. Translated, it gives CASTRGGSGELFF. Full variable domain (missing parts from reference TRBV9 and TRBJ2-2): DSGVTQTPKHLITATGQRVTLRCSPRSGDLSVYWYQQSLDQGLQFLIQYYNGEERAKGNILERFSAQQFPDLHSELNLSSLELGDSALYFCASTRGGSGELFFGEGSRLTVL.

The chain combines TRBV29-1 with TRBJ1-1; possibly TRBD1 for D (6 bases). Trimming cost V 7 bases and J 3 bases, with 12 bases left between them. From germline, CDR1 is SQVTM and CDR2 ANQGSEA. This CDR3 spans 12 amino acids. The CDR3 sequence: CSANRDYTEAFF. As DNA, the CDR3 is TGCAGCGCCAACAGGGATTACACTGAAGCTTTCTTT.

V usage is TRBV5-4 and J usage is TRBJ2-1, with TRBD2 as a possible D gene (6 bases). Looked up from germline, CDR1 is SGHNT and CDR2 is YYREEE (reference sequence). The CDR3 contains 15 residues. Deletions cut 10 bases from V and 3 bases from J, with 20 bases between. The DNA of the CDR3 is TGTGCCGGAGCAATGGAGGGACCAATCTACAATGAGCAGTTCTTC. Amino acids: CAGAMEGPIYNEQFF.

J is TRBJ1-1 and V is TRBV5-4, with 10 bases matching TRBD1. CDR3 length equals 15 residues. The V gene's germline CDR1 is SGHNT and CDR2 YYREEE (reference sequence). Unmatched junction bases numbered 6, after V lost 4 bases and J lost 3 bases. The CDR3 reads CASSPGQGGHTEAFF. CDR3 DNA sequence: TGTGCCAGCAGCCCCGGACAGGGGGGACACACTGAAGCTTTCTTT.

The chain recombines TRBV5-6 with TRBJ1-1; 7 nucleotides match TRBD1. Germline V gene sequence: CDR1 SGHDT, CDR2 YYEEEE. The CDR3 has 17 amino acids. The trim removed 4 bases at V and 1 base at J, leaving 13 bases unmatched. This CDR3 reads CASSHTSRGQRNTEAFF. CDR3 DNA sequence: TGTGCCAGCAGCCACACTTCACGGGGACAGAGGAACACTGAAGCTTTCTTT.

The genes are TRBV5-1 and TRBJ2-5; TRBD2 matches at 10 bases. This CDR3 spans 16 amino acids. Germline V gene sequence: CDR1 SGHRS, CDR2 YFSETQ. Germline trimming cut 3 bases from V and 4 bases from J; bases unmatched to any gene: 9. The chain's CDR3 is CASSYILAGIGETQYF. CDR3 coding DNA: TGCGCCAGCAGCTACATACTAGCGGGAATAGGAGAGACCCAGTACTTC.

The V and J genes are TRBV28 and TRBJ1-3, with D possibly matching TRBD1 (5 bases). Germline CDR1 and CDR2: MDHEN and SYDVKM. V was shortened by 1 base and J by 4 bases, with 11 bases between the two germline ends. This CDR3 comprises 15 residues. In DNA form, the CDR3 reads TGTGCCAGCAGTTTATATCAGGGTTCAGGAAACACCATATATTTT. Its protein product is CASSLYQGSGNTIYF. The entire variable domain, with the rest obtained from reference TRBV28 and TRBJ1-3, is as follows: DVKVTQSSRYLVKRTGEKVFLECVQDMDHENMFWYRQDPGLGLRLIYFSYDVKMKEKGDIPEGYSVSREKKERFSLILESASTNQTSMYLCASSLYQGSGNTIYFGEGSWLTVV.

J is TRBJ1-2 and V is TRBV9; weak D call: TRBD1 (5 bases). This CDR3 region has 14 residues. Germline V gives CDR1 SGDLS, CDR2 YYNGEE. The V gene lost 0 bases and the J gene lost 8 bases, with 14 bases spanning the gap. DNA of the CDR3: TGTGCCAGCAGCGTAGGGGACTACGGCCCCGGCTACACCTTC. Translated, it gives CASSVGDYGPGYTF.

This chain connects TRBV21-1 to TRBJ2-1; TRBD1 is the table's D call, not checked against the DNA. TRBV21-1 is marked as a pseudogene. The CDR3 is made up of 16 amino acids. The CDR3 spells CASSTLTGDFYNEQFF. CDR3 DNA sequence: TGTGCCAGCAGCACGTTGACAGGGGACTTTTACAATGAGCAGTTCTTC.

This clone was detected a few times. The chain joins TRBV14 to TRBJ2-7; possibly TRBD2 for D (6 bases). CDR3 length equals 17 residues. CDR1 and CDR2 (germline): SGHDN, FVKESK. V was cut by 0 bases and J by 9 bases, with 24 bases left in between. In DNA, the CDR3 is TGTGCCAGCAGCCAAGAAAGGGGAGGCAGGGCCCCCCTTGGGCAGTACTTC. Amino acid sequence: CASSQERGGRAPLGQYF.

This clone was picked up one time. The genes are TRBV7-9 and TRBJ1-1; D perhaps matches TRBD1 (5 bases). Trimming removed 2 bases from V and 6 bases from J, with 10 bases in between. Germline V gives CDR1 SEHNR, CDR2 FQNEAQ (reference sequence). The CDR3 has 13 residues. The CDR3 sequence is CASSLRGSPEAFF. CDR3 DNA sequence: TGTGCCAGCAGCTTAAGGGGCAGCCCTGAAGCTTTCTTT.

This chain connects TRBV4-3 to TRBJ1-1; 7 nucleotides align to TRBD1. CDR1 LGHNA and CDR2 YSLEER come from the germline V gene. The CDR3 loop spans 15 amino acids. Germline trimming cut 5 bases from V and 6 bases from J; bases unmatched to any gene: 12. The CDR3 coding sequence is TGCGCCAGCAGCTCGCAGACAGGGTTGATCCCTGAAGCTTTCTTT. Its translation is CASSSQTGLIPEAFF.

This clone was counted a few times. This sequence joins TRBV27 and TRBJ2-7; possibly TRBD2 for D (7 bases). This CDR3 is 13 amino acids long. Per the germline V gene, CDR1 is MNHEY and CDR2 is SMNVEV (reference sequence). V was shortened by 2 bases and J by 6 bases, with 11 bases between the two germline ends. DNA of the CDR3: TGTGCCAGCAGTTTAAGGGGGGGAGGCGAGCAGTACTTC. Its translation: CASSLRGGGEQYF.

The J gene is TRBJ2-3, the V gene TRBV9; a possible D gene is TRBD2 (6 bases). Germline lookup yields CDR1 SGDLS and CDR2 YYNGEE. V shed 5 bases and J shed 5 bases, with 15 bases lying between them. The CDR3 has 14 amino acids. The CDR3 loop is CASSRAGYLDTQYF. Written as DNA, the CDR3 is TGTGCCAGCAGTCGGGCGGGATATTTAGATACGCAGTATTTT.

CDR3: CASSLGGQGEPQHF. CDR3 coding DNA: TGCGCCAGCAGCTTGGGGGGACAGGGTGAGCCCCAGCATTTT. The gene calls are TRBV5-1 and TRBJ1-5, with TRBD1 identical over 9 bases. V lost 0 bases to trimming and J lost 8 bases; unmatched junction nucleotides: 3. CDR3 length: 14 residues. Germline CDR1 SGHRS, CDR2 YFSETQ.

V usage is TRBV5-4 and J usage is TRBJ1-2, with D possibly matching TRBD1 (5 bases). The CDR3 sequence is 15 residues long. CDR1 and CDR2 from the germline V gene are SGHNT and YYREEE (reference sequence). Trimming took 0 bases from V and 2 from J, leaving 11 bases between them. The CDR3, as DNA: TGTGCCAGCAGCTTGGAAGGTGCAGGGAACTATGGCTACACCTTC. This sequence encodes CASSLEGAGNYGYTF.

J is TRBJ1-3 and V is TRBV28; the D gene is possibly TRBD1 (5 bases). Trimming removed 8 bases at V and 2 bases at J, with 13 bases between. Germline V gene sequence: CDR1 MDHEN, CDR2 SYDVKM. The length of the CDR3 is 14 residues. Here the CDR3 DNA reads TGTGCCAGCCAAAATGGGGCGGCTGGAAACACCATATATTTT. This translates into CASQNGAAGNTIYF.

This sequence joins TRBV6-5 and TRBJ2-7, with D possibly TRBD1 on 6 matching bases. Trimming left V 0 bases short and J 3 bases short, with 15 bases between. CDR3 size: 16 residues. CDR1 MNHEY and CDR2 SVGAGI come from the germline V gene. Here the CDR3 DNA reads TGTGCCAGCAGTTACTCCTTACCGGACAGAGGCTACGAGCAGTACTTC. It yields the protein CASSYSLPDRGYEQYF.

The chain has TRBV18 and TRBJ2-5, with 9 bases identical to TRBD1. The CDR3 is made up of 15 amino acids. With 1 base clipped from V and 4 bases from J, the junction kept 4 bases outside the gene matches. Germline-derived CDR1 and CDR2 are KGHSH and LQKENI. CDR3 sequence reads: CASSPLETGGETQYF. For the CDR3, the DNA is TGTGCCAGCTCACCACTGGAGACAGGGGGAGAGACCCAGTACTTC.